Listed below are T cell receptor beta chains from one sample, sequenced in a study of T cell repertoires in cytomegalovirus infection. These receptors are not linked to any known antigen. MiXCR, applied by TCRdb to the reads, yields one record per CDR3 protein. Of hundreds of thousands of distinct CDR3 sequences in the sample, approximately 32% were seen once. The specimen comprised cultured CD8+ T cells from PBMCs, sampled from culture after CMV antigen stimulation. These receptors were taken from a human donor in good health (CMV status not recorded). Some clones in this sample may be carry-over from other donors' samples. Each CDR3 is given with its conserved first and last residue. A D gene is named only where the DNA matches it firmly. Where a row states a size, it is once, few, many or the class of an expanded clone; other rows omit it.

j_call	d_call	v_call	clone_size	cdr3_nt	cdr3_aa
TRBJ2-6	TRBD1	TRBV5-5	few	TGTGCCAGCAGCAAGGGACAGCAGGTTTACTCTGGGGCCAACGTCCTGACTTTC	CASSKGQQVYSGANVLTF
TRBJ1-2	NA	TRBV7-3	NA	TGTGCCAGCAGCTTAAGAGGGGAGAGGGTGGATGGCTACACCTTC	CASSLRGERVDGYTF
TRBJ1-5	NA	TRBV12-3/TRBV12-4	few	TGTGCCAGCAGTTTAGGGTTTGGAGGGTCCAATCAGCCCCAGCATTTT	CASSLGFGGSNQPQHF
TRBJ2-5	TRBD2	TRBV6-2/TRBV6-3	NA	TGTGCCAGCAGTTACTCCGGACTAGCCGGGGAGACCCAGTACTTC	CASSYSGLAGETQYF
TRBJ2-7	NA	TRBV6-2/TRBV6-3	few	TGTGCCAGCAGTCAGGATGAGGGGAACTACGAGCAGTACTTC	CASSQDEGNYEQYF
TRBJ2-1	NA	TRBV12-5	many	TGTGCTAGTGGTTTGAGTTTGACGGGCAGCTCCTACAATGAGCAGTTCTTC	CASGLSLTGSSYNEQFF
TRBJ1-5	NA	TRBV27	NA	TGTGCCAGCAGTAGTAAAGGGACGGGCCAGCCCCAGCATTTT	CASSSKGTGQPQHF
TRBJ2-6	TRBD2	TRBV2	many	TGTGCCAGCAGTGCGAGGGGGACTAGCGGGGGCCGCGCGGGGGCCAACGTCCTGACTTTC	CASSARGTSGGRAGANVLTF
TRBJ1-1	NA	TRBV6-6	NA	TGTGTCAGCAGTGTGGAGGACGGAAACACTGAAGCTTTCTTT	CVSSVEDGNTEAFF
TRBJ1-2	TRBD1	TRBV7-9	few	TGTGCCAGCAGCTCCGACAGGGGTTATGGCTACACCTTC	CASSSDRGYGYTF
TRBJ2-5	TRBD2	TRBV4-3	NA	TGCGCCAGCAGCCGCGGGGGGGCCCTGGCGGAGACCCAGTACTTC	CASSRGGALAETQYF
TRBJ2-1	NA	TRBV10-3	NA	TGTGCCATCAGTGAGCCTGGAGGAAGAGGCAATGAGCAGTTCTTC	CAISEPGGRGNEQFF
TRBJ2-1	TRBD2	TRBV12-3/TRBV12-4	NA	TGTGCCAGCAGTTTAGAAGCGGGGGTTTCAAATGAGCAGTTCTTC	CASSLEAGVSNEQFF
TRBJ2-7	NA	TRBV7-2	many	TGTGCCAGCAGCTTAGACCCGGTTGGGCTCGAGCAGTACTTC	CASSLDPVGLEQYF
TRBJ1-1	TRBD1	TRBV7-9	few	TGTGCCAGCAGCAGCGGGACAGACGGATGGAAAGCTTTCTTT	CASSSGTDGWKAFF
TRBJ1-1	NA	TRBV24-1	few	TGTGCCACCAGTGATCGAAACACTGAAGCTTTCTTT	CATSDRNTEAFF
TRBJ2-3	NA	TRBV12-3/TRBV12-4	few	TGTGCCAGCAGTTTCGGGACACAGAGCACAGATACGCAGTATTTT	CASSFGTQSTDTQYF